A single sample gave rise to the 16 T cell receptor beta chains below, sequenced in a study of graft-versus-host responses after intestinal transplantation. Their cognate antigens are unknown. Only in-frame clones appear in the TCRdb table, and some are missing; sequencing was by immunoSEQ multiplex PCR. This repertoire shows tens of thousands of clones, about 90% found once; its top ten account for approximately 0.6%. The starting material was unstimulated CD4+ T cells sorted from spleen or lymph node cells, obtained before transplant. The receptors originated from a human donor who was the organ donor for an intestinal transplant.

This chain joins TRBV23-1 and TRBJ2-3, with 8 bases lining up with TRBD1. TRBV23-1 is reported as an ORF; its role is uncertain. J lost 2 bases, V lost 0 bases, and 4 bases had no gene match. This CDR3 has 16 residues. CDR3 region: CASSQSTGVITDTQYF. The DNA for the CDR3 is TGCGCCAGCAGTCAATCGACAGGGGTTATCACAGATACGCAGTATTTT.

The chain uses TRBV5-4 and TRBJ1-2; 11 bases are a match to TRBD1. The V and J ends lost 1 base and 7 bases, in that order; junction bases with no gene match: 9. The CDR3 consists of 16 residues. Germline CDR1 is SGHNT and CDR2 is YYREEE (reference sequence). This CDR3 reads CASSLTPGTGGGGYTF. In nucleotides, the CDR3 is TGTGCCAGCAGCTTGACACCCGGGACAGGGGGGGGTGGCTACACCTTC.

The V and J genes are TRBV15 and TRBJ2-5; 9 bases align to TRBD2. The CDR3 loop spans 19 amino acids. The germline gives CDR1 LNHNV, CDR2 YYDKDF (reference sequence). V dropped 0 bases and J dropped 0; count of bases not matched to a gene: 11. CDR3 nucleotides: TGTGCCACCAGCAGAGAGCGGCGATACCTAGCGGGAAACCAAGAGACCCAGTACTTC. Translation gives CATSRERRYLAGNQETQYF.

Regarding this clone: One end of the junction is discordant with germline, which a read error may explain. The chain has TRBV7-7 and TRBJ1-6; D is perhaps TRBD1 (5 bases). Germline values: CDR1 SSHAT, CDR2 FNYEAQ (reference sequence). The CDR3 runs 19 residues. For the CDR3, the DNA is TGTGCTAGCAGCCCTAGTTCGGGGGAAGAAGGAAGTTATAATTCACCCCTCCACTTT. Translated: CASSPSSGEEGSYNSPLHF.

The chain has TRBV18 and TRBJ1-4; D call uncertain. V gave up 2 bases and J gave up 8 bases, with 9 bases separating them. The length of the CDR3 is 13 residues. Germline CDR1 and CDR2: KGHSH and LQKENI. The DNA for the CDR3 is TGTGCCAGCTCACCAAGTAGTGCCGAAAAACTGTTTTTT. Amino acids: CASSPSSAEKLFF.

The gene calls are TRBV9 and TRBJ1-2; D uncertain. From germline, CDR1 is SGDLS and CDR2 YYNGEE. V dropped 2 bases and J dropped 3 bases, with 11 bases sitting between them. The CDR3 is made up of 14 amino acids. The CDR3 nucleotides are TGTGCCAGCAGCGTTTCCCCCGGGGACTATGGCTACACCTTC. This translates into CASSVSPGDYGYTF. Full variable domain (remainder filled in from reference TRBV9 and TRBJ1-2): DSGVTQTPKHLITATGQRVTLRCSPRSGDLSVYWYQQSLDQGLQFLIQYYNGEERAKGNILERFSAQQFPDLHSELNLSSLELGDSALYFCASSVSPGDYGYTFGSGTRLTVV.

This chain links TRBV5-1 with TRBJ1-4, with 7 bases matching TRBD1. V lost 3 bases to trimming and J lost 3 bases; unmatched junction nucleotides: 5. Germline CDR1 reads SGHRS; CDR2 reads YFSETQ. The CDR3 has 15 residues. DNA for the CDR3: TGCGCCAGCAGCTGGACAGGTTTTCCTAATGAAAAACTGTTTTTT. Translation: CASSWTGFPNEKLFF. Using reference TRBV5-1 and TRBJ1-4 for the parts outside the CDR3, the full variable domain is KAGVTQTPRYLIKTRGQQVTLSCSPISGHRSVSWYQQTPGQGLQFLFEYFSETQRNKGNFPGRFSGRQFSNSRSEMNVSTLELGDSALYLCASSWTGFPNEKLFFGSGTQLSVL.

The rearrangement links TRBV5-1 to TRBJ1-5; weak D call: TRBD1 (5 bases). V lost 5 bases and J 3 bases, leaving 9 bases between the germline ends. From germline, CDR1 is SGHRS and CDR2 YFSETQ. This CDR3 contains 13 residues. The DNA for the CDR3 is TGCGCCAGCAGTCAGGGTGACAATCAGCCCCAGCATTTT. It specifies CASSQGDNQPQHF. Together with reference TRBV5-1 and TRBJ1-5, the CDR3 gives the full variable domain: KAGVTQTPRYLIKTRGQQVTLSCSPISGHRSVSWYQQTPGQGLQFLFEYFSETQRNKGNFPGRFSGRQFSNSRSEMNVSTLELGDSALYLCASSQGDNQPQHFGDGTRLSIL.

The chain uses TRBV18 and TRBJ2-5; 10 positions agree with TRBD2. The junction had 3 bases not matched to a gene; V was cut back by 3 bases and J by 5 bases. The V gene's germline CDR1 is KGHSH and CDR2 LQKENI. The CDR3 consists of 14 residues. CDR3 amino acids: CASSPTTSGETQYF. The CDR3 DNA follows: TGTGCCAGCTCACCGACGACTAGCGGGGAGACCCAGTACTTC.

The rearrangement uses TRBV4-2 and TRBJ2-1; 8 nucleotides agree with TRBD2. V lost 0 bases, J lost 8 bases, and 12 bases stayed unmatched. This CDR3 is built from 17 residues. The germline V gene encodes CDR1 LGHNA and CDR2 YNFKEQ. DNA of the CDR3: TGTGCCAGCAGCCAAGATCCCTATACGGGACTAGGCCATGAGCAGTTCTTC. It translates to CASSQDPYTGLGHEQFF.

This chain links TRBV4-1 with TRBJ2-3, with D possibly being TRBD2 (5 bases). Germline V gene sequence: CDR1 MGHRA, CDR2 YSYEKL. The germline V and J ends were trimmed by 5 bases and 7 bases, with 13 bases remaining between them. CDR3 length: 13 amino acids. In DNA, the CDR3 is TGCGCCAGCAGCGGACCGAGGGCCTATACGCAGTATTTT. Translation: CASSGPRAYTQYF.

The chain joins TRBV4-1 to TRBJ2-3; D possibly corresponds to TRBD1 (6 bases). Germline V gene data show CDR1 as MGHRA and CDR2 as YSYEKL. V was pared by 1 base and J by 10 bases, with 15 bases between. CDR3 length equals 14 residues. In DNA, the CDR3 is TGCGCCAGCAGCCAAGTGACCCCACAGGGCCCGCAGTATTTT. It codes for CASSQVTPQGPQYF.

The chain links TRBV19 to TRBJ2-1; 9 nucleotides line up with TRBD2. The CDR3 is 13 residues long. V shed 7 bases, J shed 6 bases, and the junction held 4 bases outside the gene matches. Per the germline V gene, CDR1 is LNHDA and CDR2 is SQIVND (reference sequence). The CDR3, as DNA: TGTGCCAGTATGCCTAGCGGGACCAATGAGCAGTTCTTC. Translating it yields CASMPSGTNEQFF.

The rearrangement uses TRBV7-8 and TRBJ2-1; 8 bases are a match to TRBD2. J was trimmed by 1 base and V by 3 bases; bases with no gene match: 2. The CDR3 is made up of 15 amino acids. CDR1 SGHVS and CDR2 FQNEAQ come from the germline V gene. This CDR3 reads CASSFAGGSYNEQFF. CDR3 DNA sequence: TGTGCCAGCAGCTTTGCGGGAGGTTCCTACAATGAGCAGTTCTTC.

As regards this clone: The junction does not match germline at one end; this may be a read error. The chain uses TRBV19 and TRBJ1-4; TRBD1 matches 11 bases. The CDR3 sequence is 19 residues long. CDR1 is LNHDA, CDR2 SQIVND, per germline (reference sequence). The CDR3 spells CASSIGQGARLVTNEKLFF. DNA of the CDR3: TGTGCCAGTAGCATAGGACAGGGGGCAAGGCTGGTAACTAATGAAAAACTGTTTTTT.

The rearrangement links TRBV6-1 to TRBJ2-7, with TRBD2 identical over 7 bases. Per the germline V gene, CDR1 is MNHNS and CDR2 is SASEGT. With V trimmed by 4 bases and J by 2 bases, 14 bases remained unmatched. The CDR3 spans 17 residues. The CDR3 loop is CASSALSGRLAPYEQYF. The CDR3, as DNA: TGTGCCAGCAGTGCCTTATCCGGTAGACTAGCCCCCTACGAGCAGTACTTC.